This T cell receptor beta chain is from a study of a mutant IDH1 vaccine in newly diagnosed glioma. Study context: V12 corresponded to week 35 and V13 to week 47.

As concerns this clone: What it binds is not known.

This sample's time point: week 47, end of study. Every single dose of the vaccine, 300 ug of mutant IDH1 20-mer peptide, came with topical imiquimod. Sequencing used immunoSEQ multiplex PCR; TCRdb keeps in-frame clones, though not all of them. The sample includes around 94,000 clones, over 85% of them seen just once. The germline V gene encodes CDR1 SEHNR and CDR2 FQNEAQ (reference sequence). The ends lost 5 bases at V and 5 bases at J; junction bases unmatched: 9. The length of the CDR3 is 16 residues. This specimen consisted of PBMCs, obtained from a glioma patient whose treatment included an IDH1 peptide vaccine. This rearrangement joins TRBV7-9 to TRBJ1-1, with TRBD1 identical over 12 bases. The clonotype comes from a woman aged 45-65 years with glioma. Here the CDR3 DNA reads TGTGCCAGCAGCCCGGGACAGGGGGCGCGGGGGACTGAAGCTTTCTTT. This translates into CASSPGQGARGTEAFF.